These 11 T cell receptor beta chains share one sample of origin, sequenced in a study of early T cells in non-severe SARS-CoV-2 infection. TCRdb fed the 5' RACE reads into MiXCR, producing one record per CDR3 protein. The data show 30,000 to 45,000 distinct CDR3 sequences, nearly 10% seen once. The sample taken for sequencing was whole blood. Receptors originate from an adult who was a healthcare worker with PCR-confirmed SARS-CoV-2 infection or an uninfected control (not recorded which).

At least ten counts were recorded for this clonotype. The chain recombines TRBV19 with TRBJ2-7; D is uncertain. Trimming took off 6 bases at V and 1 base at J, with 22 bases between the two ends. The CDR3 sequence is 17 residues long. CDR1 LNHDA and CDR2 SQIVND come from the germline V gene (reference sequence). For the CDR3, the DNA is TGTGCCAGTAGCCGATACCTTGATGGGGTAGGTTCCTACGAGCAGTACTTC. This sequence encodes CASSRYLDGVGSYEQYF.

This clonotype appeared many times. The V gene is TRBV20-1, the J gene TRBJ2-3, with a tentative D call TRBD2 (7 bases). V lost 3 bases, J lost 5 bases, and 12 bases lay in between. The length of the CDR3 is 13 residues. The germline CDR1 and CDR2 sequences are DFQATT and SNEGSKA (reference sequence). The CDR3 loop is CSARTGGVDTQYF. CDR3 bases: TGCAGTGCTAGGACGGGGGGCGTAGATACGCAGTATTTT.

This rearrangement joins TRBV12-3 or TRBV12-4 to TRBJ2-1, with TRBD2 as a possible D gene (6 bases). The V gene lost 4 bases and the J gene lost 1 base, with 17 bases spanning the gap. CDR3 size: 17 residues. CDR3 amino acids: CASSSLTDGGSYNEQFF. The CDR3, as DNA: TGTGCCAGCAGTTCCCTCACGGACGGAGGGTCCTACAATGAGCAGTTCTTC.

J is TRBJ2-7 and V is TRBV7-9, with D possibly TRBD1 on 6 matching bases. Trimming cost V 9 bases and J 2 bases, with 17 bases left between them. The CDR3 loop spans 14 amino acids. Germline V gene lookup returns CDR1 SEHNR and CDR2 FQNEAQ (reference sequence). The CDR3 spells CASSYGTPPYEQYF. The CDR3 region has the DNA TGTGCCAGTTCTTACGGGACACCTCCCTACGAGCAGTACTTC.

The chain couples TRBV27 to TRBJ1-1; 11 bases line up with TRBD1. The J segment lost 4 bases and the V segment lost 6 bases, leaving 7 bases of the junction unmatched. Germline CDR1 reads MNHEY; CDR2 reads SMNVEV (reference sequence). CDR3 size: 15 residues. In DNA form, the CDR3 reads TGTGCCAGCAGGCAACGGGGGACAGGGGGCACTGAAGCTTTCTTT. Protein sequence: CASRQRGTGGTEAFF.

This clonotype was seen ten or more times. In nucleotides, the CDR3 is TGCAGCGTTGATACAGGCAGGGGCCAAGAGACCCAGTACTTC. Its protein is CSVDTGRGQETQYF. The V and J genes are TRBV29-1 and TRBJ2-5; a weak D match, TRBD1 (6 bases). Germline values: CDR1 SQVTM, CDR2 ANQGSEA. V shed 3 bases and J shed 1 base, with 12 bases lying between them. The CDR3 spans 14 residues.

This clonotype appeared many times. The V gene is TRBV13, the J gene TRBJ1-4, with D possibly TRBD1 on 6 matching bases. The germline V gene has CDR1 PRHDT and CDR2 FYEKMQ (reference sequence). The CDR3 is 13 residues long. The V end was cut by 4 bases, the J end by 8 bases, with 11 bases between. CDR3 amino acids: CASSSPRGEKLFF. The CDR3 coding sequence is TGTGCCAGCAGCTCCCCTAGGGGGGAAAAACTGTTTTTT.

This clonotype was detected many times. J is TRBJ2-3 and V is TRBV11-2; unclear D gene. V lost 1 base to trimming and J lost 1 base, with 9 bases between them. The germline gives CDR1 SGHAT, CDR2 FQNNGV. CDR3 size: 15 residues. The CDR3, as DNA: TGTGCCAGCAGCTTAGGACCCCGGGGCACAGATACGCAGTATTTT. Amino acid sequence: CASSLGPRGTDTQYF.

This clonotype qualifies as medium-sized. This chain links TRBV6-4 with TRBJ2-1; D remains unclear. Trimming left V 0 bases short and J 4 bases short, with 4 bases between. Germline lookup yields CDR1 MRHNA and CDR2 SNTAGT. The CDR3 totals 13 residues. The CDR3 loop reads CASSDSGYNEQFF. Written as DNA, the CDR3 is TGTGCCAGCAGTGACTCTGGGTACAATGAGCAGTTCTTC.

Only one count was recorded for this clonotype. This clone may be a read error of a much larger clone one base away. The rearrangement uses TRBV6-1 and TRBJ2-7; tentatively, D is TRBD1 (6 bases). Germline assignment: CDR1 MNHNS and CDR2 SASEGT. The CDR3 has 15 amino acids. Trimming took 1 base from V and 6 from J, leaving 16 bases between them. CDR3 sequence: CASSEVHRVSCEQYF. Here the CDR3 DNA reads TGTGCCAGCAGTGAAGTTCACAGGGTCAGCTGCGAGCAGTACTTC.

This clonotype was recorded at least ten times. The chain has TRBV10-3 and TRBJ2-3; a weak D match, TRBD1 (8 bases). The CDR3 consists of 19 residues. The germline CDR1 and CDR2 sequences are ENHRY and SYGVKD. The V end was cut by 4 bases, the J end by 0 bases, with 23 bases between. This CDR3 reads CAISVRGQGAGSSTDTQYF. The CDR3, as DNA: TGTGCCATCAGTGTCAGGGGGCAAGGAGCGGGATCTAGCACAGATACGCAGTATTTT.